A single sample is the source of the 28 T cell receptor beta chains below, sequenced in a study of blood T cell repertoires in COVID-19. Data came from immunoSEQ multiplex PCR; TCRdb stores just in-frame clones and leaves some out. The table shows about 76,000 clones, with roughly nine tenths occurring only once. Sequenced sample: peripheral blood. These receptor sequences come from a man aged 25-40 years with acute or convalescent COVID-19.

This clone turned up a few times. The rearrangement links TRBV19 to TRBJ2-7; 9 bases line up with TRBD1. The V gene end was trimmed by 3 bases and the J gene end by 2 bases; junction bases not matched to a gene: 11. The CDR3 is 17 residues long. The V gene's germline CDR1 is LNHDA and CDR2 SQIVND (reference sequence). CDR3 sequence reads: CASSMRMRTGVPYEQYF. For the CDR3, the DNA is TGTGCCAGTAGTATGAGGATGCGGACAGGGGTCCCCTACGAGCAGTACTTC.

This rearrangement joins TRBV19 to TRBJ1-5; 11 bases agree with TRBD1. The ends lost 3 bases at V and 9 bases at J; junction bases unmatched: 7. Germline V gives CDR1 LNHDA, CDR2 SQIVND (reference sequence). This CDR3 has 15 residues. CDR3 bases: TGTGCCAGTAGTATTTCTTGGACAGGGGGCTGGCCCCAGCATTTT. Its protein product is CASSISWTGGWPQHF.

This chain links TRBV28 with TRBJ1-1; weak D call: TRBD1 (5 bases). This CDR3 is 14 amino acids long. V was clipped by 6 bases and J by 3 bases, with 14 bases between them. Germline lookup yields CDR1 MDHEN and CDR2 SYDVKM. As DNA, the CDR3 is TGTGCCAGCAGCATGATAGACAGAGACACTGAAGCTTTCTTT. Translating it yields CASSMIDRDTEAFF.

The chain carries TRBV27 and TRBJ1-2; D is unclear. The CDR3 has 13 amino acids. Trimming left V 2 bases short and J 4 bases short, with 8 bases between. Germline assignment: CDR1 MNHEY and CDR2 SMNVEV (reference sequence). CDR3 protein: CASSLRGIYGYTF. As DNA, the CDR3 is TGTGCCAGCAGTTTACGAGGAATCTATGGCTACACCTTC.

J is TRBJ2-1 and V is TRBV5-1; TRBD2 matches at 11 bases. This CDR3 is 16 amino acids long. V gave up 0 bases and J gave up 10 bases; unmatched junction bases: 9. CDR1 and CDR2 from the germline V gene are SGHRS and YFSETQ. The CDR3 nucleotides read TGCGCCAGCAGCTTGGCCCCACTAGCGGGAGCTCAAGAGCAGTTCTTC. Translated: CASSLAPLAGAQEQFF.

The CDR3 DNA reads as TGTGCCAGCAGCATCACTAGCGGGATCACAGATACGCAGTATTTT. This translates into CASSITSGITDTQYF. The gene calls are TRBV11-3 and TRBJ2-3; 10 bases align to TRBD2. CDR3 length: 15 amino acids. Germline values: CDR1 SGHNT, CDR2 YENEEA. V shed 5 bases, J shed 2 bases, and the junction held 4 bases outside the gene matches.

The chain links TRBV28 to TRBJ1-1; no reliable D call. CDR3 length: 12 residues. The germline V gene encodes CDR1 MDHEN and CDR2 SYDVKM. V was clipped by 7 bases and J by 3 bases, with 9 bases between them. CDR3 protein: CASKPGHTEAFF. DNA of the CDR3: TGTGCCAGCAAGCCAGGTCACACTGAAGCTTTCTTT.

This clone was counted a single time. The rearrangement joins TRBV27 to TRBJ1-2; D gene unclear. The CDR3 loop spans 13 amino acids. Germline lookup yields CDR1 MNHEY and CDR2 SMNVEV (reference sequence). V was clipped by 6 bases and J by 5 bases, with 13 bases between them. CDR3 sequence (DNA): TGTGCCAGCAGCGGTAGAGGGCCTTATGGCTACACCTTC. Translation gives CASSGRGPYGYTF.

This chain connects TRBV7-6 to TRBJ2-1; D is unclear. V lost 3 bases and J lost 6, with 9 bases in between. CDR1 and CDR2 (germline): SGHVS, FNYEAQ. There are 13 residues in the CDR3. The CDR3 region is CASSFQRGNEQFF. As DNA, the CDR3 is TGTGCCAGCAGCTTTCAGCGCGGCAATGAGCAGTTCTTC.

This clone has just one count. The chain joins TRBV12-5 to TRBJ2-2; D perhaps matches TRBD1 (5 bases). The CDR3 contains 18 residues. From germline, CDR1 is LGHNT and CDR2 FRNRAP. Trimming took off 1 base at V and 3 bases at J, with 18 bases between the two ends. DNA of the CDR3: TGTGCTAGTGGTTTGGGGACAAAAACAAAAGGGGACACCGGGGAGCTGTTTTTT. Translation gives CASGLGTKTKGDTGELFF. The full variable domain, in which reference TRBV12-5 and TRBJ2-2 provide the parts outside the CDR3, is DARVTQTPRHKVTEMGQEVTMRCQPILGHNTVFWYRQTMMQGLELLAYFRNRAPLDDSGMPKDRFSAEMPDATLATLKIQPSEPRDSAVYFCASGLGTKTKGDTGELFFGEGSRLTVL.

The rearrangement uses TRBV28 and TRBJ2-7, with 12 bases that match TRBD2. CDR1 MDHEN and CDR2 SYDVKM come from the germline V gene. CDR3 length: 18 residues. V lost 5 bases, J lost 2 bases, and 13 bases stayed unmatched. CDR3 residues: CASSLTSGSWRKTYEQYF. CDR3 in DNA: TGTGCCAGCAGTCTGACTAGCGGGAGTTGGCGCAAAACCTACGAGCAGTACTTC.

V and J are TRBV19 and TRBJ2-3; no definite D call. The V gene lost 5 bases and the J gene lost 5 bases, with 11 bases spanning the gap. The CDR3 loop spans 13 amino acids. Germline V CDR1 and CDR2: LNHDA, SQIVND (reference sequence). The CDR3 DNA sequence: TGTGCCAGTAGTTGGAGCAATTTAGATACGCAGTATTTT. Amino acids: CASSWSNLDTQYF.

This clone is a singleton in its sample. The chain recombines TRBV10-2 with TRBJ2-2; tentative D call: TRBD1 (6 bases). The V end lost 8 bases, the J end lost 7 bases, and 20 bases lay between the germline ends. This CDR3 has 15 amino acids. The germline V gene encodes CDR1 WSHSY and CDR2 SAAADI. CDR3 loop: CASRRTGSFGGELFF. CDR3 nucleotides: TGCGCCAGCCGCCGAACAGGGAGTTTCGGCGGGGAGCTGTTTTTT.

The chain couples TRBV18 to TRBJ2-2, with 9 nucleotides matching TRBD1. Losses at the gene ends were 6 bases for V and 2 bases for J; bases not matched to a gene: 4. Germline loops: CDR1 KGHSH, CDR2 LQKENI. The CDR3 length is 15 residues. CDR3 region: CASSPGQGNTGELFF. In DNA form, the CDR3 reads TGTGCCAGCTCTCCGGGACAGGGAAACACCGGGGAGCTGTTTTTT.

The chain is built from TRBV14 and TRBJ2-1, with D possibly being TRBD2 (6 bases). Germline V gene lookup returns CDR1 SGHDN and CDR2 FVKESK. The CDR3 loop spans 15 amino acids. Between the trimmed V and J ends, which lost 0 bases and 6 bases, there was a span of 12 bases. CDR3 amino acids: CASSQEPGAGNEQFF. In DNA, the CDR3 is TGTGCCAGCAGCCAAGAGCCGGGAGCGGGCAATGAGCAGTTCTTC.

The chain joins TRBV28 to TRBJ2-5, with a weak D call TRBD1 (7 bases). Germline V lookup: CDR1 MDHEN, CDR2 SYDVKM. V lost 10 bases and J 5 bases, leaving 14 bases between the germline ends. This CDR3 is 12 amino acids long. The CDR3 reads CATSTGRETQYF. The DNA of the CDR3 is TGTGCCACCTCGACAGGGAGGGAGACCCAGTACTTC.

The J gene is TRBJ2-3, the V gene TRBV9; D perhaps matches TRBD2 (5 bases). The V end was cut by 0 bases, the J end by 6 bases, with 11 bases between. Germline lookup yields CDR1 SGDLS and CDR2 YYNGEE. This CDR3 is built from 14 residues. The CDR3 nucleotides are TGTGCCAGCAGCGTAGAGAGGGCCTGGGATACGCAGTATTTT. Translated: CASSVERAWDTQYF.

This clone was detected only a few times. V gene TRBV9 combines with J gene TRBJ2-3; D is uncertain. The CDR3 is made up of 14 amino acids. Trimming took 0 bases from V and 4 from J, leaving 9 bases between them. Germline CDR1 reads SGDLS; CDR2 reads YYNGEE. The CDR3 DNA is TGTGCCAGCAGCGTAGCTCTATCGCCAGATACGCAGTATTTT. It codes for CASSVALSPDTQYF.

The chain has TRBV13 and TRBJ2-1, with 12 bases fitting TRBD2. Germline V CDR1 and CDR2: PRHDT, FYEKMQ (reference sequence). There are 13 residues in the CDR3. V shed 6 bases and J 9 bases; nucleotides not matched to a gene: 3. DNA of the CDR3: TGTGCCAGCAGGACTAGCGGGAGTCCTGAGCAGTTCTTC. Translating it yields CASRTSGSPEQFF. Full variable domain (missing parts from reference TRBV13 and TRBJ2-1): AAGVIQSPRHLIKEKRETATLKCYPIPRHDTVYWYQQGPGQDPQFLISFYEKMQSDKGSIPDRFSAQQFSDYHSELNMSSLELGDSALYFCASRTSGSPEQFFGPGTRLTVL.

This chain joins TRBV7-3 and TRBJ2-2; 7 bases agree with TRBD1. The V segment lost 5 bases and the J segment 5 bases; nucleotides outside the gene matches: 2. Germline V gene sequence: CDR1 SGHTA, CDR2 FQGTGA. The CDR3 runs 13 residues. The CDR3: CASSPQGTGELFF. As DNA, the CDR3 is TGTGCCAGCAGCCCACAGGGGACCGGGGAGCTGTTTTTT.

The chain employs TRBV18 and TRBJ2-2; TRBD1 is a possible D gene (6 bases). V lost 2 bases and J 5 bases, leaving 12 bases between the germline ends. Germline V gene lookup returns CDR1 KGHSH and CDR2 LQKENI. This CDR3 has 15 amino acids. CDR3 residues: CASSPGQQGTGELFF. The CDR3 DNA reads TGTGCCAGCTCACCAGGACAGCAAGGGACCGGGGAGCTGTTTTTT.

The chain recombines TRBV21-1 with TRBJ2-5; TRBD1 is the table's D call, not checked against the DNA. TRBV21-1 is labeled a pseudogene. The CDR3 loop spans 14 amino acids. The CDR3 bases are TGTGCCAGCCCCACCGCGGGACAGGAAGAGACCCAGTACTTC. Its translation is CASPTAGQEETQYF.

The chain couples TRBV5-1 to TRBJ2-7; 7 nucleotides agree with TRBD2. Germline CDR1 is SGHRS and CDR2 is YFSETQ. V lost 0 bases and J lost 1; bases outside the gene matches: 7. The CDR3 runs to 16 residues. The CDR3 bases are TGCGCCAGCAGCTTGGTTGCAGCGGGGAATTCCTACGAGCAGTACTTC. This translates into CASSLVAAGNSYEQYF.

The gene calls are TRBV4-3 and TRBJ2-2; possibly TRBD1 for D (6 bases). V gave up 4 bases and J gave up 6 bases, with 18 bases separating them. Germline assignment: CDR1 LGHNA and CDR2 YSLEER. The CDR3 contains 16 residues. CDR3 residues: CASSRGQSLPPGELFF. CDR3 bases: TGCGCCAGCAGCCGTGGACAGTCTCTTCCCCCCGGGGAGCTGTTTTTT.

The CDR3 loop is CASSAQGTGNTIYF. The CDR3 nucleotides read TGTGCCAGCAGTGCACAGGGTACTGGAAACACCATATATTTT. V usage is TRBV2 and J usage is TRBJ1-3; D is perhaps TRBD1 (6 bases). From germline, CDR1 is SNHLY and CDR2 FYNNEI. The CDR3 covers 14 residues. Trimming removed 4 bases at V and 2 bases at J, with 9 bases between.

The chain uses TRBV5-1 and TRBJ2-7, with 8 bases that match TRBD1. CDR3 length: 15 amino acids. From germline, CDR1 is SGHRS and CDR2 YFSETQ. V was pared by 0 bases and J by 2 bases, with 4 bases of the junction left unmatched. The CDR3 reads CASSLGTGFPYEQYF. The CDR3 bases are TGCGCCAGCAGCTTGGGGACAGGGTTTCCCTACGAGCAGTACTTC.

The rearrangement uses TRBV7-8 and TRBJ2-2; tentative D call: TRBD1 (6 bases). The CDR3 extends over 13 amino acids. Deletions cut 3 bases from V and 6 bases from J, with 8 bases between. Germline V gene data show CDR1 as SGHVS and CDR2 as FQNEAQ. CDR3 in amino acids: CASSFRGPGELFF. In nucleotides, the CDR3 is TGTGCCAGCAGCTTCAGGGGTCCCGGGGAGCTGTTTTTT.

The chain recombines TRBV9 with TRBJ2-4; D may be TRBD1 (6 bases). From germline, CDR1 is SGDLS and CDR2 YYNGEE. Trimming left V 0 bases short and J 9 bases short, with 16 bases between. CDR3 size: 15 residues. The CDR3 loop is CASSVEGTGRFIQYF. The DNA for the CDR3 is TGTGCCAGCAGCGTAGAAGGAACAGGGCGGTTCATTCAGTACTTC. The full variable domain, completed using reference TRBV9 and TRBJ2-4, is DSGVTQTPKHLITATGQRVTLRCSPRSGDLSVYWYQQSLDQGLQFLIQYYNGEERAKGNILERFSAQQFPDLHSELNLSSLELGDSALYFCASSVEGTGRFIQYFGAGTRLSVL.